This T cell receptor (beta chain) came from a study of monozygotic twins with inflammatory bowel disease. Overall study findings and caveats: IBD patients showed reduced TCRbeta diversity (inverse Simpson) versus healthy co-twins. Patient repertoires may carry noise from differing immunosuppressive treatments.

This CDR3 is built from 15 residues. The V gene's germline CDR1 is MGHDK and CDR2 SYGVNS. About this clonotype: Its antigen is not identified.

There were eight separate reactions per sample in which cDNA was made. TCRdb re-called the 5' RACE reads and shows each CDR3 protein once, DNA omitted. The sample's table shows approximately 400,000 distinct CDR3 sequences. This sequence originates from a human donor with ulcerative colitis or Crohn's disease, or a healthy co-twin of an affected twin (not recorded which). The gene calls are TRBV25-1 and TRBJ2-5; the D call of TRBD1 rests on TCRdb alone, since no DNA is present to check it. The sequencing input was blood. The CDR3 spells CASSGRQGDLETQYF.